This T cell receptor beta chain originates from a study of human T cells and chemical hapten exposure. This clonotype came up a few times. Looked up from germline, CDR1 is SEHNR and CDR2 is FQNEAQ (reference sequence). This CDR3 has 16 amino acids. V was cut by 5 bases and J by 3 bases, with 19 bases left in between. Time point denoted: pre-sensitization, week 0. Treatment here: therapeutic diphenylcyclopropenone sensitization with weekly scalp DPC. Individual cDNA molecules in this library carried unique molecular identifiers. Using its own MiXCR run on the RACE reads, TCRdb lists one record per CDR3 protein. Here the sample spans under 400,000 distinct CDR3 sequences, 4.5% to 5.5% being singletons.

The clonotype was recovered from a woman between 45 and 60 years old with alopecia areata. Some clones in this sample may be carry-over from other donors' samples. The sequenced sample was whole blood, obtained in connection with sensitization to the hapten diphenylcyclopropenone (DPC). The J gene is TRBJ2-5, the V gene TRBV7-9; D is perhaps TRBD2 (7 bases). The CDR3 sequence is CASSPPRGGPEETQYF. CDR3 nucleotide sequence: TGTGCCAGCAGCCCACCTAGGGGGGGGCCGGAAGAGACCCAGTACTTC.